The present entry profiles one T cell receptor (beta chain) with its context. Its antigen is undetermined. Each sample's TCRB immunosequencing used around 470 nanograms of biopsy DNA. Using immunoSEQ multiplex PCR, the repertoire was profiled, and TCRdb retains in-frame clones only, with some absent. This table has around 10,000 clones, about four fifths appearing once. These data originate in a study of T cell repertoires in ileal Crohn's disease. From germline, CDR1 is MNHEY and CDR2 SVGAGI. Trimming took off 0 bases at V and 9 bases at J, with 12 bases between the two ends. The CDR3 totals 13 residues. The study, taken as a whole, reports: Compared with non-smokers, active smokers at surgery showed more clonal expansions. Sorted CD8 T cells held more high-frequency clones than CD4.

Time point denoted: neoterminal ileum biopsy at postoperative endoscopy, about 6 months after surgery. Patients were adults with ileal or ileocolonic Crohn's disease needing resection. The chain joins TRBV6-5 to TRBJ2-7; D perhaps matches TRBD1 (5 bases). Sequenced sample: ileal tissue. This clonotype was obtained from an adult with Crohn's disease. The CDR3 sequence is CASSYSQGAGQYF. Here the CDR3 DNA reads TGTGCCAGCAGTTACTCCCAGGGCGCAGGGCAGTACTTC.